These 7 T cell receptor beta chains share one sample of origin, sequenced in a study of T cell responses to AZD1222 COVID-19 vaccine. The repertoire was sequenced with immunoSEQ multiplex PCR; TCRdb's copy has only in-frame clones and lacks some. Of about 150,000 clones listed, more than 75% are singletons. The material sequenced was peripheral blood, taken on day 0 of AZD1222 vaccination. The source of these receptors is an adult in good health.

The chain employs TRBV19 and TRBJ2-7, with 7 bases matching TRBD1. The CDR3 runs 14 residues. Germline V gives CDR1 LNHDA, CDR2 SQIVND (reference sequence). The ends lost 6 bases at V and 3 bases at J; junction bases unmatched: 8. DNA for the CDR3: TGTGCCAGTAGCACCGTGGGGACAGTCTACGAGCAGTACTTC. Its translation: CASSTVGTVYEQYF.

This chain connects TRBV5-1 to TRBJ2-7; TRBD1 matches 8 bases. V was clipped by 4 bases and J by 3 bases; unmatched bases: 12. The CDR3 runs 16 residues. The germline gives CDR1 SGHRS, CDR2 YFSETQ. CDR3 in amino acids: CASSPTPSGTGYEQYF. In nucleotides, the CDR3 is TGCGCCAGCAGCCCAACGCCGTCCGGGACAGGCTACGAGCAGTACTTC.

The CDR3 coding sequence is TGTGCCAGTCGGGCGGGGCAGACCCAGTACTTC. It yields the protein CASRAGQTQYF. This chain connects TRBV19 to TRBJ2-5, with D maybe TRBD2 (6 bases). CDR1 LNHDA and CDR2 SQIVND come from the germline V gene (reference sequence). V gave up 8 bases and J gave up 6 bases, with 10 bases separating them. The CDR3 runs 11 residues.

This rearrangement joins TRBV7-8 to TRBJ2-5, with 7 bases matching TRBD2. Germline V gene lookup returns CDR1 SGHVS and CDR2 FQNEAQ. This CDR3 comprises 16 residues. Losses at the gene ends were 5 bases for V and 4 bases for J; bases not matched to a gene: 13. The CDR3 DNA is TGTGCCAGCAGCGCTATCCTAGCGGCGGTTGGAGAGACCCAGTACTTC. Its protein is CASSAILAAVGETQYF.

The genes are TRBV10-3 and TRBJ2-7; 8 nucleotides match TRBD1. The junction had 8 bases not matched to a gene; V was cut back by 6 bases and J by 4 bases. Germline lookup yields CDR1 ENHRY and CDR2 SYGVKD. This CDR3 has 14 amino acids. CDR3 protein: CAIREPGDRYEQYF. CDR3 coding DNA: TGTGCCATCAGAGAACCTGGGGACAGGTACGAGCAGTACTTC.

A note on this clone: The junction shows a germline mismatch at one end, possibly a read error. The genes are TRBV7-7 and TRBJ1-3; the D is unclear. CDR1 is SSHAT and CDR2 is FNYEAQ in the germline V gene (reference sequence). This CDR3 contains 17 residues. The CDR3 spells CASSPIPIGPGGNTIYF. CDR3 sequence (DNA): TGTGCTAGCAGCCCTATCCCAATCGGCCCAGGTGGAAACACCATATATTTT.

The chain carries TRBV5-6 and TRBJ2-1; 9 nucleotides agree with TRBD2. Germline trimming cut 2 bases from V and 5 bases from J; bases unmatched to any gene: 8. CDR1 and CDR2 from the germline V gene are SGHDT and YYEEEE. CDR3 length equals 16 residues. The DNA for the CDR3 is TGTGCCAGCAGCTTTGTAGGCGGGAGGGCCCACAATGAGCAGTTCTTC. This sequence encodes CASSFVGGRAHNEQFF.